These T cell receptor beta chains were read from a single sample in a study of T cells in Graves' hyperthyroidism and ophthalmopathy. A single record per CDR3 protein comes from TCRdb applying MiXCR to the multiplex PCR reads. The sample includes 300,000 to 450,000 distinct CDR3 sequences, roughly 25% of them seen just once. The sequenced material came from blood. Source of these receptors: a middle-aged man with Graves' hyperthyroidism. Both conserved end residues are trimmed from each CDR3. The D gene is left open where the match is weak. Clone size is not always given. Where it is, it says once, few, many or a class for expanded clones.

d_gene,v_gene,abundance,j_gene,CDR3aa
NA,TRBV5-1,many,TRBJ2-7,ASSLSNNYEQY
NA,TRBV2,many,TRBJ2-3,ASSEEQVRTDTQY
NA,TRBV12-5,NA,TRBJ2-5,ASGPPGPGGFETQY
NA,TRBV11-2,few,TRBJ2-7,ASSRNSVTHEQY
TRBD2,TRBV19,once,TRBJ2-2,ASSIGFQRETNTGELF
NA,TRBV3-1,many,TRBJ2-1,ASSQVRGGNNEQF
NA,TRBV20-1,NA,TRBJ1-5,SAFWEGGEQPQH
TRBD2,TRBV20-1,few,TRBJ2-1,SARGEGRDWSYNEQF
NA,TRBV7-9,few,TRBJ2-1,ASSYGASYNEQF
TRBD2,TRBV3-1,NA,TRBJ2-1,ASSQDNGLAGGLYNEQF
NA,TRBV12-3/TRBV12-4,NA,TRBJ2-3,ASSPNWGGSTDTQY
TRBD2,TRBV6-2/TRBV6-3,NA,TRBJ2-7,ATMYLTSGSVYNEQY
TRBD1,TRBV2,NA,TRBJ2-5,ASSQPGQGARAETQY
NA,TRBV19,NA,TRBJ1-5,ASSIVGNYQPQH
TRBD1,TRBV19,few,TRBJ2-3,ASSILTGDTDTQY
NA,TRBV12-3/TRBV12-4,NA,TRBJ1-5,ASTRSVDQPQH
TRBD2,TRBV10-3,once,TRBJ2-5,AISEPGLAGQETQY
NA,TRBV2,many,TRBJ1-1,ASRRQENTEAF
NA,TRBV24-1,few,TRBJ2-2,ATSDPRTADTGELF
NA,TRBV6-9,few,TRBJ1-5,ASSYGAGYQPQH
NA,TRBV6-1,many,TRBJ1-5,ASTKTDYSNQPQH
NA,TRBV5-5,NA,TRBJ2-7,ASSLARVSYEQY
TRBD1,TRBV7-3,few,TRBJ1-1,ASSSYRGTEAF
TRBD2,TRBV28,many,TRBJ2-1,AAKATSGRNEQF
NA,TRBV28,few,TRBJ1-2,ASSRRPVFYGYT
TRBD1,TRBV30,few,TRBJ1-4,AWSGDRAGNEKLF
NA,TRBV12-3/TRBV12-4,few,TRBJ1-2,ASRFRAAGYT
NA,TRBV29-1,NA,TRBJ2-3,GGRGASTDTQY
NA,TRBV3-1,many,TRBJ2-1,ASSLAIEQF
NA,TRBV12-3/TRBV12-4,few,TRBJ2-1,ASTTTQKSSYNEQF
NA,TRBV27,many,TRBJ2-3,ASSPRLGVDTDTQY
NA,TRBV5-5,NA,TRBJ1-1,ASSSNPGTANTEAF
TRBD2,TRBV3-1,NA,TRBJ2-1,ASSHTGAGVGNEQF
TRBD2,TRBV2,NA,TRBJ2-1,ASSESLSGIPSYNEQF
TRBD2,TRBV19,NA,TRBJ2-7,ASRSSGAIYEQY
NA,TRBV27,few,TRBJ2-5,ASSLYPRDQETQY
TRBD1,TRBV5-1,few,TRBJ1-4,ASSLGSYRGTNEKLF
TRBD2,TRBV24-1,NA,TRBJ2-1,ATSDLALAGYNEQF
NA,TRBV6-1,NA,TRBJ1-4,ASSELTIKLL
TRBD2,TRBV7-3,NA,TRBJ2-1,ASSLTFTSGRISEQF
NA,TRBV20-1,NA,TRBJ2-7,SAPGRGPYEQY
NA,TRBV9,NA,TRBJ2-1,ASNEGGSYNEQF
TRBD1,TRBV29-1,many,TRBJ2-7,SARTGENEQY
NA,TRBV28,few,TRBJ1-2,ASSSRDRYT
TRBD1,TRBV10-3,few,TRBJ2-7,ATADRGYEQY